This T cell receptor (beta chain) was observed in a study of identical twins (dated by TCRdb to the mid-2010s). About the full investigation: To test whether fetal clonotypes persist, this study deep-sequenced TCR alpha and beta repertoires from monozygotic twins, from unrelated adults of various ages, and from cord blood. To rule out contamination, the twin experiments were replicated at different times with different library preparation protocols. What the study reported, not specific to this receptor: Fewer insertions were carried by abundant cord blood beta clonotypes; a weaker similar trend was observed in young adult naive repertoires, while no such trend was observed in memory repertoires. Because the same donors could not be followed over many years, conclusions were based on cross-sectional statistical analysis. Invariant T cells such as MAIT and iNKT could partly confound zero-insertion analyses, although diverse VJ usage argued against such confounding for most clonotypes. In beta out-of-frame sequences, excess twin sharing was weaker, because having fewer shared sequences lowered the signal-to-noise ratio. Compared with coincidental sharing between unrelated individuals, an excess of low generation-probability sequences was observed among out-of-frame TCR alpha sequences shared between twins. In monozygotic twins, out-of-frame TCR alpha sharing was systematically underestimated by recombination models, although the models agreed with sharing between unrelated individuals.

To note about this clonotype: Its binding antigen is unknown. No base qualities exist here, and no much larger clone lies one base off it.

Only healthy Caucasian donors were included. The twin cohort consisted of three pairs of female monozygotic twins, all aged roughly 18 to 30 years. Miltenyi CD45RO+ enrichment and human naive T-cell isolation kits were used to isolate memory (CD45RO+) and naive T cells from PBMC. Library generation was performed with 5' RACE. Reads for this sample came from an Illumina HiSeq 2000. Template switching introduced a universal primer binding site; the final cDNA contained a unique molecular identifier, enabling accurate counting of TCR cDNA molecules. Specific primers in the conserved constant-segment region were used to synthesize first-strand cDNA for TCR alpha and beta chains. To control for contamination, each cDNA library was double barcoded with a SMART-Mk sample barcode plus Illumina barcodes. TruSeq adapter sequences along with Illumina sample barcodes were introduced in two successive PCR steps. Sequencing of the TCR alpha and beta cDNA libraries was done on the Illumina HiSeq platform using custom primers. The study's processing was this. Raw reads were processed with MiGEC to extract unique molecular identifiers, and MiXCR was used to determine CDR3 positions. For each individual, recombination models were inferred using an EM algorithm with the repgenHMM and IGoR tools. The analysis of shared clonotypes was done with the tcR package in R, with sharing normalized by the product of cloneset sizes. To study raw recombination free of thymic and clonal selection effects, out-of-frame nonproductive sequences were analyzed. TCRdb reanalyzed the raw reads on its own, using fastp at Q25 for trimming and MiXCR for clone calling, and kept in-frame beta chains. Each record represents a unique CDR3 protein, reported with the most common genes and DNA among its rows. The V and J calls were determined by TCRdb, not by the authors. The sample profile shows around 250,000 distinct CDR3 sequences; approximately 12% of them were found once. The ten top clones hold about 4% of the sample.

V and J lose 5 bases and 4 bases, and a span of 14 bases separates them. The CDR3 contains 15 residues, cysteine and phenylalanine counted. CDR3 DNA only is kept here, 45 bases in frame from base 1. According to the germline V gene, CDR1 reads MDHEN and CDR2 reads SYDVKM. These same data were also listed under a study on yellow fever vaccine responses in identical twins. As the second publication notes: The T cell response to vaccination in identical twins was reported by the authors to appear partly convergent and partly personalized. In the study, vaccine-responding T cell clones were precisely tracked in identical twins.

Material: memory (CD45RO+) T cells sorted from blood. The cell subset or site label of this sample denotes: CD45RO+ enriched T cells. This receptor was identified in a woman younger than 30 in good health. This chain joins TRBV28 to TRBJ2-2; the D segment cannot be called with confidence. DNA sequence: TGTGCCAGCAGTCCGTTGGGGTCCGGCACCGGGGAGCTGTTTTTT. Its protein is CASSPLGSGTGELFF.